This T cell receptor beta chain emerged from a study of tumor and adjacent non-tumor tissue in lung cancer. As to this clonotype: The antigen is undetermined. One junction end does not reproduce the germline sequence, and a read error may be involved.

Broader study findings: Patients with more diverse tumor TCRs had worse survival. Significantly higher TCR diversity was found in tumor than normal lung. Top 100 clones took a larger repertoire share in normal lung.

TCRbeta libraries were built with three rounds of nested PCR, modified from ARM-PCR. TCRdb itself ran the multiplex PCR reads through MiXCR, one entry per CDR3 protein. The data contain 70,000 to 90,000 distinct CDR3 sequences, 65% to 85% of them singletons. No cell sorting was done before RNA was extracted from the tissue. This non-tumor lung sample came from over 3 cm beyond the tumor edge. Between August and November 2014, newly diagnosed, chemotherapy-naive lung cancer patients underwent thoracic surgery in China. The receptor was derived from a man in his 60s with non-small cell lung cancer. Sequencing was done on a sample of distant non-tumor lung tissue.

The CDR3 DNA follows: TGTGCCTGCAGCCAAGATTTAGGGAACACCGGTGAGCTGTTTTTT. Its protein product is CACSQDLGNTGELFF. This chain uses TRBV4-2 with TRBJ2-2; the D is unclear. Germline V lookup: CDR1 LGHNA, CDR2 YNFKEQ. The CDR3 totals 15 residues.